This T cell receptor (beta chain) was sequenced during a study of radiation and T cells in renal cell carcinoma. Data came from immunoSEQ multiplex PCR; TCRdb stores just in-frame clones and leaves some out. Among under 200,000 clones listed, about 85% were seen once. Time point noted: blood 4 weeks post-SBRT, at nephrectomy. As for treatment: 15 Gy SBRT to primary tumor, nephrectomy 4 weeks later. Nephrectomy followed 15 Gy stereotactic body radiation by 4 weeks. The patient's renal cell carcinoma had clear cell pathology. The CDR3 extends over 15 amino acids. V lost 5 bases to trimming and J lost 0 bases, with 14 bases between them. Germline CDR1 and CDR2: SGHRS and YFSETQ.

Sequencing was performed on blood, taken from a patient whose treatment included radiotherapy and nephrectomy. The TCR comes from a woman in her fifties or sixties with renal cell carcinoma. V gene TRBV5-1 combines with J gene TRBJ1-1, with D maybe TRBD1 (6 bases). The CDR3 nucleotides are TGCGCCAGCAGGGTGGGGGCTACGATGAACACTGAAGCTTTCTTT. This sequence encodes CASRVGATMNTEAFF.